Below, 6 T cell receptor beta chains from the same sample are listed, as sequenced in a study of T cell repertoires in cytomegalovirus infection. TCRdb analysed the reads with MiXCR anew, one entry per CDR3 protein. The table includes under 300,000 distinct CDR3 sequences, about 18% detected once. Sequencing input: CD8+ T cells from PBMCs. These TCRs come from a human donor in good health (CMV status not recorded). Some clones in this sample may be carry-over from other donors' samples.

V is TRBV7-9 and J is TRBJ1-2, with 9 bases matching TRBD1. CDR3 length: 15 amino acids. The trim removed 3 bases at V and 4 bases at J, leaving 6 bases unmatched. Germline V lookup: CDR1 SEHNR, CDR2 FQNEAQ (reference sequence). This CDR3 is CASSLRDREIYGYTF. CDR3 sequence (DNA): TGTGCCAGCAGCTTGAGGGACAGGGAAATCTATGGCTACACCTTC. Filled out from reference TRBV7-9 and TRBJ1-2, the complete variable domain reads DTGVSQNPRHKITKRGQNVTFRCDPISEHNRLYWYRQTLGQGPEFLTYFQNEAQLEKSRLLSDRFSAERPKGSFSTLEIQRTEQGDSAMYLCASSLRDREIYGYTFGSGTRLTVV.

CDR3 bases: TGCAGCGTTCGCGGGCACACCGGGGAGCTGTTTTTT. This translates into CSVRGHTGELFF. The chain joins TRBV29-1 to TRBJ2-2, with a weak D call TRBD2 (5 bases). The CDR3 contains 12 residues. The germline V gene has CDR1 SQVTM and CDR2 ANQGSEA. The V and J ends lost 5 bases and 3 bases respectively, with 7 bases between them.

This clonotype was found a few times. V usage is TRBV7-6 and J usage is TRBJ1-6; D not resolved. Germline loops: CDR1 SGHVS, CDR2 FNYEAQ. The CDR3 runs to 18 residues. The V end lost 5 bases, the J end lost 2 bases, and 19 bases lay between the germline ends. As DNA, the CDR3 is TGTGCCAGCAGCCCCGGCCCAGGCAAGGGTGCCTATAATTCACCCCTCCACTTT. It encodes CASSPGPGKGAYNSPLHF.

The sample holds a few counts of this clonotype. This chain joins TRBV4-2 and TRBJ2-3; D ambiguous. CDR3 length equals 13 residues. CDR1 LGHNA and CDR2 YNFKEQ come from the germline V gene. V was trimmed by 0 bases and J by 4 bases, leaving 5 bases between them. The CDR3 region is CASSQDLPDTQYF. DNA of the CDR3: TGTGCCAGCAGCCAAGATCTCCCAGATACGCAGTATTTT.

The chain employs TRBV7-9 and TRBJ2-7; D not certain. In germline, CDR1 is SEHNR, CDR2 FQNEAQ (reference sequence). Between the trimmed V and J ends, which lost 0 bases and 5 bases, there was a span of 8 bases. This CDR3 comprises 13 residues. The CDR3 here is CASSLASGDEQYF. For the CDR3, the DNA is TGTGCCAGCAGCTTAGCATCTGGAGACGAGCAGTACTTC.

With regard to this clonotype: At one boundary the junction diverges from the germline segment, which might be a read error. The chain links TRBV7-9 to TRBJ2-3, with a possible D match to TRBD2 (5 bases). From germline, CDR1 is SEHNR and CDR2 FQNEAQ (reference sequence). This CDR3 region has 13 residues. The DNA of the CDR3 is TGTGCCAGCAGCGTAGCGATGGTAGATACGCAGTATTTC. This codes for CASSVAMVDTQYF.